The rows below give T cell receptor beta chains drawn from one sample of a study of T cell responses to AZD1222 COVID-19 vaccine. Assay used: immunoSEQ multiplex PCR; TCRdb lists only in-frame clones, some missing. Seen here are some 180,000 clones, approximately 91% observed once, and the top ten hold about 1.7%. The sequenced sample was peripheral blood, obtained 28 days after the second AZD1222 dose. The receptors were sampled from an adult who received the AZD1222 COVID-19 vaccine. The CDR3 runs from the conserved cysteine through the conserved F or W. D genes are given only for firm matches. Only some rows state a clone size, as once, few, many or a class for expanded clones.

.	TRBJ1-5	.	TRBV10-1	TGCGCCAGCAGTGAGTCAGGTCAGAATCAGCCCCAGCATTTT	CASSESGQNQPQHF
.	TRBJ2-2	once	TRBV18	TGTGCCAGCTCACTAATTTCCGGGGAGCTGTTTTTT	CASSLISGELFF
.	TRBJ2-3	.	TRBV12-5	TGTGCTAGTGGTTCCGAATGGACAGATACGCAGTATTTT	CASGSEWTDTQYF
TRBD2	TRBJ2-3	.	TRBV24-1	TGTGCCACCAGTGCCCGGACTAGCGGTACAGGGGTATTAGGGACAGATACGCAGTATTTT	CATSARTSGTGVLGTDTQYF
.	TRBJ1-4	.	TRBV5-1	TGCGCCAGCACTGACACGTCAACTAATGAAAAACTGTTTTTT	CASTDTSTNEKLFF
TRBD1	TRBJ2-7	.	TRBV3-1/TRBV3-2	TGTGCCAGCAGCCCCGGACAGGGGGCAGGGGAGCAGTACTTC	CASSPGQGAGEQYF
TRBD2	TRBJ2-7	.	TRBV10-3	TGTGCCATCAGTCCGAGGACTAGCGGATACGAGCAGTACTTC	CAISPRTSGYEQYF
.	TRBJ2-1	.	TRBV7-9	TGTGCCAGCAGGGACAACCGGGTCGACAATGAGCAGTTCTTC	CASRDNRVDNEQFF
TRBD1	TRBJ2-7	.	TRBV4-1	TGCGCCAGCAGCCAAGAAGGAATCGGGACAGGCTCCTCAAGGGCCTACGAGCAGTACTTC	CASSQEGIGTGSSRAYEQYF
.	TRBJ2-7	.	TRBV21-1	TGTGCCAGCAGCAAGGGGTACGAGCAGTACTTC	CASSKGYEQYF
.	TRBJ2-7	.	TRBV18	TGTGCCAGCTCACCCCCCGCCCCCTACGAGCAGTACTTC	CASSPPAPYEQYF
TRBD1	TRBJ2-5	.	TRBV4-1	TGCGCCAGCAGCCTCCCGACAGGGGGCTTAGAGACCCAGTACTTC	CASSLPTGGLETQYF
TRBD2	TRBJ2-2	.	TRBV9	TGTGCCAGCAGCCTCGGGGCGGGAGCGAACACCGGGGAGCTGTTTTTT	CASSLGAGANTGELFF
.	TRBJ2-7	.	TRBV28	TGTGCCAGCAGTTCGACAGGGGGGACTAGACACCAAAGCTCCTACGAGCAGTACTTC	CASSSTGGTRHQSSYEQYF
TRBD2	TRBJ2-7	.	TRBV29-1	TGCAGCGTTGAAATGCGACTAGCGGGGGGTGAGCAGTACTTC	CSVEMRLAGGEQYF
TRBD2	TRBJ2-2	once	TRBV6-2/TRBV6-3	TGTGCCAGCAGTTCCTTAGCGGGGGCCGGCGCCGGGGAGCTGTTTTTT	CASSSLAGAGAGELFF
.	TRBJ1-5	.	TRBV27	TGTGCCAGCAGGAGGAATCAGCCCCAGCATTTT	CASRRNQPQHF
TRBD1	TRBJ2-5	.	TRBV2	TGTGCCAGCAGTGGATTGACAGGGGGCGGGGAGACCCAGTACTTC	CASSGLTGGGETQYF
.	TRBJ1-1	.	TRBV19	TGTGCCAGTAGTGTGGGGACCCAGATTACTGAAGCTTTCTTT	CASSVGTQITEAFF
TRBD1	TRBJ1-1	.	TRBV19	TGTGCCAGTAGTTTAACAGGGGGTGCGAGCACTGAAGCTTTCTTT	CASSLTGGASTEAFF
.	TRBJ2-7	.	TRBV7-9	TGTGCCAGCAGCTTAAACCCAATCGGCTACGAGCAGTACTTC	CASSLNPIGYEQYF
.	TRBJ1-1	.	TRBV19	TGTGCCAGTAGTATCGGAGGAGGACATCACACTGAAGCTTTCTTT	CASSIGGGHHTEAFF
TRBD2	TRBJ2-3	.	TRBV27	TGTGCCAGCAGTTTCTGCGGAGAGCGGGAGGGCCGGGGGACAGATACGCAGTATTTT	CASSFCGEREGRGTDTQYF
TRBD1	TRBJ1-1	.	TRBV18	TGTGCCAGCTCAGCAACTCCAATTTCGGGGACAGGGGCCACTGAAGCTTTCTTT	CASSATPISGTGATEAFF
.	TRBJ1-1	.	TRBV6-5	TGTGCCAGCAGGGGAGGACAGACGAACACTGAAGCTTTCTTT	CASRGGQTNTEAFF
.	TRBJ1-2	.	TRBV4-1	TGCGCCAGCAGCCAAGATAGAGGACAGCCCGACTATGGCTACACCTTC	CASSQDRGQPDYGYTF
TRBD1	TRBJ1-6	.	TRBV29-1	TGCAGCGTTGAAGATCTTCAACGGGACAGGGGATCTGTATATTCACCCCTCCACTTT	CSVEDLQRDRGSVYSPLHF
TRBD1	TRBJ2-2	.	TRBV4-1	TGCGCCAGCAGCCAAGATTGGGTGGACAGGGGGTCCGGGGAGCTGTTTTTT	CASSQDWVDRGSGELFF
.	TRBJ1-5	.	TRBV27	TGTGCCAGCAGTTTATGGATAAAGGAGCCCCAGCATTTT	CASSLWIKEPQHF
.	TRBJ1-5	.	TRBV19	TGTGCCAGTAGTAAGGGGGGTTGGCAGCCCCAGCATTTT	CASSKGGWQPQHF
TRBD2	TRBJ2-1	.	TRBV19	TGTGCCAGTAGTATGGGACTAGCCGAATTCAATGAGCAGTTCTTC	CASSMGLAEFNEQFF
TRBD1	TRBJ1-2	.	TRBV24-1	TGTGCCACCAGTGATTTTTGGGGACAGGAGAGGAGCTATGGCTACACCTTC	CATSDFWGQERSYGYTF
.	TRBJ1-1	.	TRBV12-5	TGTGCTAGTGGTTTGGGGGAGGGCACTGAAGCTTTCTTT	CASGLGEGTEAFF
.	TRBJ1-5	.	TRBV10-3	TGTGCCATCAGTGAGTCTACGTCTAGGTATCAGCCCCAGCATTTT	CAISESTSRYQPQHF
.	TRBJ1-1	.	TRBV2	TGTGCCAGCAGCCCGTCGAGGGGCTCAAACACTGAAGCTTTCTTT	CASSPSRGSNTEAFF
TRBD1	TRBJ2-1	.	TRBV7-3	TGTGCCAGCAGCTTAATAGGGGGCGCATCCTACAATGAGCAGTTCTTC	CASSLIGGASYNEQFF
.	TRBJ2-1	once	TRBV29-1	TGCAGCGTTGAAGATGGGGGCCTAAAAATCGGGAGAGGCAATGAGCAGTTCTTC	CSVEDGGLKIGRGNEQFF
TRBD1	TRBJ2-3	many	TRBV6-5	TGTGCCAGCAGGACAGGGGAAGTAGATACGCAGTATTTT	CASRTGEVDTQYF
TRBD2	TRBJ2-3	.	TRBV7-6	TGTGCCAGCAGCTTAGGGTTTTCTACTAGCGGGGGGGGAAGCACAGATACGCAGTATTTT	CASSLGFSTSGGGSTDTQYF
TRBD2	TRBJ2-7	.	TRBV2	TGTGCCAGCAGTAAGCGGGACGGCTCCTACGAGCAGTACTTC	CASSKRDGSYEQYF
.	TRBJ1-1	.	TRBV5-1	TGCGCCAGCAGCCCGGGCACAAGTAACACTGAAGCTTTCTTT	CASSPGTSNTEAFF
TRBD2	TRBJ2-1	.	TRBV27	TGTGCCAGCAGTCGGGCTAGCGGGGTCAATGAGCAGTTCTTC	CASSRASGVNEQFF
.	TRBJ2-6	.	TRBV30	TGTGCCTGGACCTGGGGATCTGGGGCCAACGTCCTGACTTTC	CAWTWGSGANVLTF
TRBD1	TRBJ1-2	.	TRBV18	TGTGCCAGCTCATGGGACAGGGGCTATGGCTACACCTTC	CASSWDRGYGYTF
.	TRBJ1-1	.	TRBV6-5	TGTGCCAGCAGTTACAGGGCTGGGGACACTGAAGCTTTCTTT	CASSYRAGDTEAFF
.	TRBJ2-1	.	TRBV18	TGTGCCAGCTCACCAGGGGCTAGTTCTAGCTACAATGAGCAGTTCTTC	CASSPGASSSYNEQFF
TRBD2	TRBJ2-5	.	TRBV3-1/TRBV3-2	TGTGCCAGCAGCCGGACTAGCGGGAGGGGGGAGACCCAGTACTTC	CASSRTSGRGETQYF
TRBD2	TRBJ2-3	.	TRBV7-6	TGTGCCAGCAGCTTAGTGGGACTAGCGGGAGCCTCAGATACGCAGTATTTT	CASSLVGLAGASDTQYF
.	TRBJ1-6	.	TRBV12-5	TGTGCTAGTGGTCCGCGACAACAGGGAAAGAATAATTCACCCCTCCACTTT	CASGPRQQGKNNSPLHF
TRBD1	TRBJ2-7	.	TRBV7-6	TGTGCCAGCAGCTCGAACAGGGGCTACGAGCAGTACTTC	CASSSNRGYEQYF
TRBD1	TRBJ1-1	.	TRBV2	TGTGCCAGCAGTGAGACAGGGGAGCCGAACACTGAAGCTTTCTTT	CASSETGEPNTEAFF
TRBD1	TRBJ2-5	once	TRBV7-9	TGTGCCAGCAGCTCCCGACAGGGGGCGTCATTCCGTGGAGAGACCCAGTACTTC	CASSSRQGASFRGETQYF
.	TRBJ2-3	once	TRBV18	TGTGCCAGCTCATGGCAGGGCGCGAGCACAGATACGCAGTATTTT	CASSWQGASTDTQYF